What follows are 28 T cell receptor beta chains derived from one specimen sequenced in a study of T-cell reconstitution after alpha-beta-depleted transplantation in children. Molecular barcoding with unique molecular identifiers was used for the TCRbeta library. MiXCR was run by TCRdb on the PCR reads, yielding one entry per CDR3 protein. The sample has about 200,000 distinct CDR3 sequences; 6.6% are singletons. The sequenced sample was PBMCs, obtained before TCRalphabeta/CD19-depleted stem cell transplant. The receptors here all came from a boy between 2 and 15 years old with acute lymphoblastic leukemia, due to receive a stem cell transplant.

This clonotype appeared many times. V is TRBV7-2 and J is TRBJ2-3; perhaps TRBD1 as D (5 bases). Per germline, CDR1 SGHTA and CDR2 FQGNSA. The CDR3 loop spans 16 amino acids. V was clipped by 7 bases and J by 2 bases, with 19 bases between them. CDR3 amino acids: CASTQLGTGTTDTQYF. The DNA of the CDR3 is TGTGCCAGCACCCAGCTGGGCACAGGAACCACAGATACGCAGTATTTT.

This clonotype was detected ten times or more. The V and J genes are TRBV7-2 and TRBJ2-7; D unclear. The ends were cut back, 5 bases at V and 2 bases at J, with 13 bases in the middle. Germline lookup yields CDR1 SGHTA and CDR2 FQGNSA. The CDR3 covers 14 residues. The CDR3 region has the DNA TGTGCCAGCAGCCCGTCCCTCAGGACCTACGAGCAGTACTTC. It encodes CASSPSLRTYEQYF. The whole variable domain, remainder taken from reference TRBV7-2 and TRBJ2-7, is GAGVSQSPSNKVTEKGKDVELRCDPISGHTALYWYRQSLGQGLEFLIYFQGNSAPDKSGLPSDRFSAERTGGSVSTLTIQRTQQEDSAVYLCASSPSLRTYEQYFGPGTRLTVT.

The chain has TRBV7-2 and TRBJ1-1; D not resolved. The CDR3 contains 12 residues. Trimming cost V 0 bases and J 7 bases, with 6 bases left between them. Germline V CDR1 and CDR2: SGHTA, FQGNSA. This chain's CDR3 is CASSLAGGEAFF. As DNA, the CDR3 is TGTGCCAGCAGCTTAGCGGGCGGTGAAGCTTTCTTT.

This clonotype was observed a handful of times. This chain uses TRBV12-3 or TRBV12-4 with TRBJ1-4, with a tentative D call TRBD1 (5 bases). V was shortened by 5 bases and J by 8 bases, with 12 bases between the two germline ends. CDR3 length: 13 residues. The CDR3 here is CASSTGVREKLFF. The DNA of the CDR3 is TGTGCCAGCAGTACGGGGGTAAGGGAAAAACTGTTTTTT.

This clonotype was detected many times. This chain links TRBV28 with TRBJ2-5, with D uncertain. CDR1 MDHEN and CDR2 SYDVKM come from the germline V gene. The CDR3 contains 13 residues. Trimming took 7 bases from V and 1 from J, leaving 10 bases between them. CDR3 DNA: TGTGCCAGCACGTCGGCCAGCCAAGAGACCCAGTACTTC. It yields the protein CASTSASQETQYF.

This clonotype was recorded a few times. This sequence joins TRBV5-1 and TRBJ1-1; D perhaps matches TRBD1 (6 bases). The V gene's germline CDR1 is SGHRS and CDR2 YFSETQ. This CDR3 region has 15 residues. V lost 0 bases and J 1 base, leaving 10 bases between the germline ends. CDR3 in DNA: TGCGCCAGCAGCTTGGTCGGGGGCTCGAACACTGAAGCTTTCTTT. Translating gives CASSLVGGSNTEAFF.

Regarding this clonotype: Possible read error: a much larger clone is one base away. The chain links TRBV3-1 to TRBJ2-1, with D uncertain. Germline-derived CDR1 and CDR2 are LGHDT and YNNKEL (reference sequence). The CDR3 consists of 12 residues. The CDR3 sequence: CTSSSLDVEQFF. CDR3 bases: TGTACCAGCAGTTCCCTAGACGTTGAGCAGTTCTTC.

This clonotype was seen more than once but under ten times. V is TRBV6-2 or TRBV6-3 and J is TRBJ2-1, with 11 bases that match TRBD1. The germline gives CDR1 MNHEY, CDR2 SVGEGT. V shed 2 bases, J shed 8 bases, and the junction held 5 bases outside the gene matches. CDR3 length: 15 amino acids. CDR3 nucleotide sequence: TGTGCCAGCAGTTACCGGACAGGGGGCAAGGATGAGCAGTTCTTC. It translates to CASSYRTGGKDEQFF.

The chain links TRBV28 to TRBJ2-7; D remains unclear. The CDR3 runs to 12 residues. Trimming shortened V by 7 bases and J by 0 bases, and 7 bases separated the two germline ends. Germline CDR1 and CDR2: MDHEN and SYDVKM. The DNA for the CDR3 is TGTGCCAGCACCGAACGCTCCTACGAGCAGTACTTC. Its protein is CASTERSYEQYF.

This clonotype was seen a few times. This chain connects TRBV27 to TRBJ1-1, with unresolved D. This CDR3 spans 14 amino acids. Between the trimmed V and J ends, which lost 1 base and 2 bases, there was a span of 8 bases. CDR1 and CDR2 (germline): MNHEY, SMNVEV (reference sequence). DNA of the CDR3: TGTGCCAGCAGTTTATGGCAGCTAAACACTGAAGCTTTCTTT. Amino acid sequence: CASSLWQLNTEAFF.

This clonotype came up many times. V usage is TRBV5-1 and J usage is TRBJ1-1, with D possibly being TRBD1 (5 bases). The length of the CDR3 is 13 residues. Germline CDR1 and CDR2: SGHRS and YFSETQ. The V and J ends lost 2 bases and 4 bases respectively, with 9 bases between them. The CDR3 is CASSFREATEAFF. As DNA, the CDR3 is TGCGCCAGCAGCTTCAGGGAGGCCACTGAAGCTTTCTTT.

This clonotype was counted ten times or more. V gene TRBV25-1 combines with J gene TRBJ2-1; D gene ambiguous. Trimming took 7 bases from V and 5 from J, leaving 18 bases between them. Per germline, CDR1 MGHDK and CDR2 SYGVNS. The CDR3 runs to 15 residues. CDR3 sequence reads: CASTPAKDGDNEQFF. In nucleotides, the CDR3 is TGTGCCAGCACCCCAGCAAAGGATGGGGACAATGAGCAGTTCTTC.

This clonotype was counted many times. The chain combines TRBV29-1 with TRBJ2-6; tentatively, D is TRBD2 (5 bases). Trimming removed 0 bases at V and 2 bases at J, with 11 bases between. This CDR3 is built from 16 residues. The V gene's germline CDR1 is SQVTM and CDR2 ANQGSEA. The CDR3 bases are TGCAGCGTTGAAGATCTCGCGGGCCCTGGGGCCAACGTCCTGACTTTC. This sequence encodes CSVEDLAGPGANVLTF.

Ten or more counts support this clonotype. The V and J genes are TRBV6-2 or TRBV6-3 and TRBJ1-5; D perhaps matches TRBD1 (6 bases). CDR1 is MNHEY and CDR2 is SVGEGT in the germline V gene. Trimming cost V 5 bases and J 7 bases, with 18 bases left between them. The CDR3 covers 15 residues. CDR3 in DNA: TGTGCCAGCAGTGGCCCGCAGGGGCGCGGGCAGCCCCAGCATTTT. Translating it yields CASSGPQGRGQPQHF.

At least ten counts were recorded for this clonotype. This chain joins TRBV15 and TRBJ1-1; D is perhaps TRBD1 (5 bases). Trimming removed 5 bases from V and 7 bases from J, with 17 bases in between. This CDR3 region has 14 residues. CDR1 LNHNV and CDR2 YYDKDF come from the germline V gene (reference sequence). Here the CDR3 DNA reads TGTGCCACCAGCCCAAAGGAGGGGATCGATGAAGCTTTCTTT. This gives the protein CATSPKEGIDEAFF. Full variable domain (outside the CDR3, taken from reference TRBV15 and TRBJ1-1): DAMVIQNPRYQVTQFGKPVTLSCSQTLNHNVMYWYQQKSSQAPKLLFHYYDKDFNNEADTPDNFQSRRPNTSFCFLDIRSPGLGDTAMYLCATSPKEGIDEAFFGQGTRLTVV.

This clonotype has more than one count but fewer than ten. The rearrangement links TRBV5-4 to TRBJ2-5; weak D call: TRBD2 (5 bases). This CDR3 is built from 12 residues. V dropped 6 bases and J dropped 7 bases, with 13 bases sitting between them. Germline V gene data show CDR1 as SGHNT and CDR2 as YYREEE (reference sequence). CDR3 DNA: TGTGCCAGCACCTCACTAGGAGGGACCCAGTACTTC. It specifies CASTSLGGTQYF.

This clonotype was seen at least ten times. V and J are TRBV28 and TRBJ2-3; D is undetermined. Germline V gene data show CDR1 as MDHEN and CDR2 as SYDVKM. CDR3 length: 11 residues. Between the trimmed V and J ends, which lost 2 bases and 5 bases, there was a span of 2 bases. This CDR3 reads CASSLQDTQYF. Written as DNA, the CDR3 is TGTGCCAGCAGTTTACAAGATACGCAGTATTTT.

This clonotype was seen many times. The rearrangement uses TRBV6-2 or TRBV6-3 and TRBJ2-3, with TRBD1 matching over 9 bases. Germline-derived CDR1 and CDR2 are MNHEY and SVGEGT. The CDR3 has 20 residues. V gave up 0 bases and J gave up 2 bases; unmatched junction bases: 15. The CDR3 is CASSYSTGTGTTTATDTQYF. DNA for the CDR3: TGTGCCAGCAGTTACTCAACCGGGACAGGGACAACTACGGCCACAGATACGCAGTATTTT.

The sample holds one count of this clonotype. This chain links TRBV7-2 with TRBJ1-5; D is ambiguous. With 3 bases removed from V and 10 bases from J, the gap between germline ends came to 13 bases. Looked up from germline, CDR1 is SGHTA and CDR2 is FQGNSA. CDR3 size: 13 residues. For the CDR3, the DNA is TGTACCAGCAGCTTTGGATCGGTCACTCCCCAGCATTTT. It yields the protein CTSSFGSVTPQHF.

This clonotype was seen ten or more times. The chain recombines TRBV12-3 or TRBV12-4 with TRBJ2-7; D possibly corresponds to TRBD2 (5 bases). The CDR3 runs 13 residues. The germline V and J ends were trimmed by 5 bases and 1 base, with 9 bases remaining between them. Here the CDR3 reads CASSPGWSYEQYF. CDR3 sequence (DNA): TGTGCCAGCAGTCCGGGGTGGTCCTACGAGCAGTACTTC.

There are many counts of this clonotype. The J gene is TRBJ1-6, the V gene TRBV28; 9 bases map to TRBD1. Unmatched junction bases numbered 6, after V lost 4 bases and J lost 8 bases. Looked up from germline, CDR1 is MDHEN and CDR2 is SYDVKM. The CDR3 runs to 15 residues. The CDR3 nucleotides are TGTGCCAGCAGTTCCAGGGACAGGGAGGATTCACCCCTCCACTTT. This sequence encodes CASSSRDREDSPLHF.

The table lists this clonotype with many counts. The chain has TRBV6-5 and TRBJ2-7; 8 bases line up with TRBD2. With 4 bases clipped from V and 3 bases from J, the junction kept 2 bases outside the gene matches. This CDR3 spans 13 amino acids. In germline, CDR1 is MNHEY, CDR2 SVGAGI. For the CDR3, the DNA is TGTGCCAGCAGTTTTCGGGGGGGCTACGAGCAGTACTTC. Its translation is CASSFRGGYEQYF.

This clonotype was detected many times. The chain has TRBV28 and TRBJ1-4; D uncertain. The germline V gene has CDR1 MDHEN and CDR2 SYDVKM. Trimming pared 1 base from V and 1 base from J, leaving 4 bases between. The length of the CDR3 is 14 residues. CDR3 in amino acids: CASSLSVTNEKLFF. The CDR3 DNA follows: TGTGCCAGCAGTTTATCAGTAACTAATGAAAAACTGTTTTTT.

This clonotype has at least ten counts. One end of the junction fails to match germline, which may point to a read error. This chain uses TRBV7-7 with TRBJ2-1, with 10 bases aligning to TRBD1. In germline, CDR1 is SSHAT, CDR2 FNYEAQ (reference sequence). This CDR3 contains 15 residues. The CDR3 here is CASSSTGTGVNEQFF. The CDR3 bases are TGTGCTAGCAGCTCTACCGGGACAGGGGTTAATGAGCAGTTCTTC.

This clonotype was counted at least ten times. The chain has TRBV7-9 and TRBJ2-1; TRBD2 aligns across 8 bases. Germline V gives CDR1 SEHNR, CDR2 FQNEAQ (reference sequence). J was trimmed by 5 bases and V by 4 bases; bases with no gene match: 10. CDR3 length equals 16 residues. CDR3 nucleotides: TGTGCCAGCAGCTCCCCCCCGGGACTAGAAGACAATGAGCAGTTCTTC. Its translation: CASSSPPGLEDNEQFF.

A few counts support this clonotype. This chain joins TRBV28 and TRBJ1-5, with 8 bases lining up with TRBD1. V dropped 4 bases and J dropped 5; count of bases not matched to a gene: 16. The CDR3 loop spans 18 amino acids. The germline gives CDR1 MDHEN, CDR2 SYDVKM. The CDR3 sequence: CASSSLDHGQGQDQPQHF. As DNA, the CDR3 is TGTGCCAGCAGTTCATTAGACCACGGACAGGGCCAGGATCAGCCCCAGCATTTT.

At least ten counts were recorded for this clonotype. The chain carries TRBV20-1 and TRBJ2-1, with TRBD2 matching over 12 bases. The CDR3 sequence is 19 residues long. Germline loops: CDR1 DFQATT, CDR2 SNEGSKA (reference sequence). V lost 0 bases, J lost 3 bases, and 12 bases stayed unmatched. CDR3 amino acids: CSARDHGTSGRVSYNEQFF. The CDR3 region has the DNA TGCAGTGCTAGAGATCACGGGACTAGCGGGCGAGTGAGCTACAATGAGCAGTTCTTC.

This clonotype was seen a handful of times. This chain uses TRBV11-1 with TRBJ1-2; tentatively, D is TRBD1 (5 bases). V lost 5 bases, J lost 3 bases, and 25 bases lay in between. The CDR3 has 18 amino acids. Looked up from germline, CDR1 is SGHAT and CDR2 is FQDESV (reference sequence). The CDR3 nucleotides read TGTGCCAGCAGCGCACACCCCAGGGTAGAGGGAAACGACTATGGCTACACCTTC. This encodes CASSAHPRVEGNDYGYTF.